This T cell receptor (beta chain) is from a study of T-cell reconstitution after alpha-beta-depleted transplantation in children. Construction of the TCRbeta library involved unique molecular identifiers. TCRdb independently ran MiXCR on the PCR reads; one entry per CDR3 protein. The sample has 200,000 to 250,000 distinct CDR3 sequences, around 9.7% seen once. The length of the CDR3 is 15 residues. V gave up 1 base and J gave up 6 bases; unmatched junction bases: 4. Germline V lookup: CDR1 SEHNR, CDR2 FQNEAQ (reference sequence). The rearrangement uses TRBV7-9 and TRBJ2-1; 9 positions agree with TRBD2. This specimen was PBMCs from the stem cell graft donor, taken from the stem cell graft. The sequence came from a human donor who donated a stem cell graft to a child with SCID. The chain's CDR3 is CASSLGGGVLNEQFF. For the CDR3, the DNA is TGTGCCAGCAGCTTAGGCGGGGGGGTACTCAATGAGCAGTTCTTC. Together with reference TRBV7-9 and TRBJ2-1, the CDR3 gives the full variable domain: DTGVSQNPRHKITKRGQNVTFRCDPISEHNRLYWYRQTLGQGPEFLTYFQNEAQLEKSRLLSDRFSAERPKGSFSTLEIQRTEQGDSAMYLCASSLGGGVLNEQFFGPGTRLTVL.